This T cell receptor beta chain was identified during a study of shared clonotypes between healthy human individuals. TCRdb keeps only in-frame clones here, not all; method: immunoSEQ multiplex PCR. In the table there are about 610,000 clones, around 97% of which are singletons. CDR3 length equals 13 residues. V was pared by 6 bases and J by 5 bases, with 14 bases between. The germline V gene has CDR1 SNHLY and CDR2 FYNNEI. CD4+ cells yielded CD45RA+ naive and CD45RA-negative memory subsets. The material sequenced was naive CD4+ T cells sorted from blood. Subset described: CD45RA+ positively selected. This TCR derives from a woman in her thirties in good health. The chain is built from TRBV2 and TRBJ2-7; perhaps TRBD1 as D (5 bases). The CDR3 here is CASSPREPHEQYF. CDR3 DNA: TGTGCCAGCAGCCCCAGGGAACCCCACGAGCAGTACTTC. The entire variable domain, with the rest obtained from reference TRBV2 and TRBJ2-7, is as follows: EPEVTQTPSHQVTQMGQEVILRCVPISNHLYFYWYRQILGQKVEFLVSFYNNEISEKSEIFDDQFSVERPDGSNFTLKIRSTKLEDSAMYFCASSPREPHEQYFGPGTRLTVT.